This T cell receptor (beta chain) originates from a study of T-cell reconstitution after alpha-beta-depleted transplantation in children. Study-wide points: Several hundred expanded graft clones reportedly gave rise to the alpha-beta T cells present about two months after transplant. Surviving recipient T cells and thymic progenitors accounted for the high day-60 TCRbeta diversity observed in some patients. Newly made T cells mostly supplied T-cell counts and diversity one year after transplant.

The CDR3 totals 13 residues. Germline CDR1 SGHTA, CDR2 FQGTGA. V gave up 3 bases and J gave up 5 bases, with 9 bases separating them. For TCRbeta, the library was prepared with unique molecular identifiers. A single record per CDR3 protein comes from TCRdb applying MiXCR to the PCR reads. The data show 440,000 or so distinct CDR3 sequences, 43% seen once. This clonotype was counted only a few times. Antigen: not known. This TCR was sampled from a girl aged 2-10 years with aplastic anemia, due to receive a stem cell transplant. This specimen was PBMCs, taken before TCRalphabeta/CD19-depleted stem cell transplant. The chain links TRBV7-3 to TRBJ2-3; D call uncertain. CDR3 region: CASSFKRRDTQYF. The CDR3 DNA sequence: TGTGCCAGCAGCTTCAAGAGACGAGATACGCAGTATTTT.